The clone carrying this TCR beta chain has only one observation. What it binds is not known. These data are taken from a study of cytomegalovirus exposure and HLA in healthy donors. Notes on the study in general: TCR beta V- and J-gene trimming was later associated with a missense DCLRE1C variant.

Primers included in the PCR were 60 Vbeta and 13 Jbeta primers. The data were produced by immunoSEQ multiplex PCR, yet TCRdb's version contains in-frame clones alone and is incomplete. The sample shows about 190,000 clones, just under 75% of them seen only once. Germline loops: CDR1 ENHRY, CDR2 SYGVKD. J gave up 6 bases and V 2 bases, and 7 bases lay outside the gene matches. The length of the CDR3 is 14 residues. The chain uses TRBV10-3 and TRBJ2-7; TRBD1 matches at 7 bases. Material for sequencing was PBMCs. The receptor was isolated from a young man in good health and CMV-seropositive. The CDR3: CAISERDRAPEQYF. The CDR3 DNA reads TGTGCCATCAGTGAGAGAGACAGGGCCCCCGAGCAGTACTTC.